The present TCR beta chain was sequenced within a study of CD8+ T cells in alopecia areata. About this clone itself: The antigen remains undetermined.

General study findings and limits: The treated group had a single nonresponder, limiting CD8+ expansion-response conclusions.

The V end was cut by 9 bases, the J end by 9 bases, with 18 bases between. Germline V gene sequence: CDR1 MNHEY, CDR2 SMNVEV (reference sequence). This CDR3 is built from 14 residues. Indicated treatment: oral pan-JAK inhibitor, 5-10 mg twice daily. RNA extraction was followed by reverse transcription into cDNA, which acted as the sequencing template. Assay used: immunoSEQ multiplex PCR; TCRdb lists only in-frame clones, some missing. Of about 76,000 clones listed, about 71% are singletons. The specimen was CD8+ T cells sorted from blood, collected at week 24, from a patient treated with tofacitinib. The origin of this receptor is a human donor with alopecia areata. V is TRBV27 and J is TRBJ1-6; TRBD1 is a possible D gene (5 bases). CDR3 amino acids: CASQGDTASSPLHF. In nucleotides, the CDR3 is TGTGCCAGTCAAGGGGATACAGCCAGTTCACCCCTCCACTTT.